The sequence of this T cell receptor beta chain was determined in a study of CD8+ T cells in alopecia areata. Study-level findings and limits: Unlike in mice, where it was clearer, TCR sharing across patients was less clear, possibly HLA-related. Many expanded lesional clones stayed in scalp and blood while on tofacitinib. Treatment with tofacitinib significantly lowered scalp clonality and reduced expanded CD8+ clones among the top 100.

CDR1 and CDR2 (germline): SQVTM, ANQGSEA. There are 15 residues in the CDR3. The V gene end was trimmed by 5 bases and the J gene end by 4 bases; junction bases not matched to a gene: 9. Specified treatment: oral pan-JAK inhibitor, 5-10 mg twice daily. Specimens obtained from alopecia areata patients comprised lesional scalp punch biopsies and peripheral blood. This clone has more than one count but fewer than ten. No antigen is known for it. The authors extracted RNA and reverse transcribed it into cDNA as the sequencing template. Repertoires were generated with immunoSEQ multiplex PCR, while TCRdb's copy carries only in-frame clones and drops some. The table records 65,000 to 75,000 clones, 29% of them present only once.

The sample here was CD8+ T cells sorted from blood, taken at week 4, from a patient treated with tofacitinib. This sequence originates from a human donor with alopecia areata. The rearrangement links TRBV29-1 to TRBJ2-7, with 12 bases aligning to TRBD2. CDR3 bases: TGCAGCGTTCTATCTAGCGGGAGGGCCGGGTACGAGCAGTACTTC. Residues: CSVLSSGRAGYEQYF.